This is a list of T cell receptor beta chains from one sample in a study of blood T cell repertoires in COVID-19. Libraries were prepared by immunoSEQ multiplex PCR; TCRdb keeps only in-frame clonotypes and omits some of them. The sample lists hundreds of thousands of clones; roughly 80% were seen once. The sequenced sample consisted of PBMCs or T cells enriched from blood (not recorded which). These receptors were taken from a middle-aged man who had been exposed to COVID-19. The CDR3 runs from the conserved cysteine through the conserved F or W. The D gene is left open where the match is weak. Some rows mark clone size as missing; the rest say once, few, many or name a class of expanded clone.

D gene	V gene	J gene	clone size	CDR3 length	CDR3 DNA	CDR3 protein
.	TRBV4-1	TRBJ2-5	.	16	TGCGCCAGCAGCCAAGATGGTGGCGGGACCCAAGAGACCCAGTACTTC	CASSQDGGGTQETQYF
.	TRBV15	TRBJ1-5	few	15	TGTGCCACCAGCAGAGAGTCAGGTGCCAATCAGCCCCAGCATTTT	CATSRESGANQPQHF
.	TRBV2	TRBJ1-5	.	14	TGTGCCAGCAGATACAATGCTCCGAATCAGCCCCAGCATTTT	CASRYNAPNQPQHF
TRBD1	TRBV2	TRBJ1-3	.	16	TGTGCCAGCAGTGAGGCAGGGGGCAACGCTGGAAACACCATATATTTT	CASSEAGGNAGNTIYF
TRBD1	TRBV14	TRBJ1-5	.	16	TGTGCCAGCAGCCGAGCCGGGACAGGGCTCAATCAGCCCCAGCATTTT	CASSRAGTGLNQPQHF
.	TRBV7-9	TRBJ2-1	.	13	TGTGCCAGCACCCAACAGGGTTCGGGTGAGCAGTTCTTC	CASTQQGSGEQFF
TRBD2	TRBV10-3	TRBJ2-1	.	18	TGTGCCATCAGCCGCGGGACTAGCGGGAGGGCCGGGGTCAATGAGCAGTTCTTC	CAISRGTSGRAGVNEQFF
.	TRBV7-9	TRBJ2-7	.	13	TGTGCCAGCAGCTTTACGGGACTGCAGGAGCAGTACTTC	CASSFTGLQEQYF
TRBD1	TRBV18	TRBJ1-3	.	17	TGTGCCAGCTCACCGGCCCAACAGGGGTTAACAGGAAACACCATATATTTT	CASSPAQQGLTGNTIYF
TRBD2	TRBV3-1/TRBV3-2	TRBJ2-7	.	17	TGTGCCAGCAGCCAAGGGTGGGCGGGAGCCCCCCTGGGGGAGCAGTACTTC	CASSQGWAGAPLGEQYF
TRBD2	TRBV10-3	TRBJ2-1	.	14	TGTGCCATCAGGTCGGGACTAGCGGGAGATCGGCAGTTCTTC	CAIRSGLAGDRQFF
.	TRBV12-3/TRBV12-4	TRBJ2-1	.	12	TGTGCCAGCAGCACAAATTACAATGAGCAGTTCTTC	CASSTNYNEQFF
.	TRBV6-5	TRBJ2-3	few	13	TGTGCCAGCAGTCGAGGACTCTTTGGTACGCAGTATTTT	CASSRGLFGTQYF
.	TRBV7-3	TRBJ2-1	.	12	TGTGCCAGCAGCTTAACCGGGGATGAGCAGTTCTTC	CASSLTGDEQFF
.	TRBV6-6	TRBJ2-7	.	11	TGTGCCAGCAGTTGGGGCCCGGAGCAGTACTTC	CASSWGPEQYF
.	TRBV9	TRBJ2-3	once	16	TGTGCCAGCAGCGCCAATATAGCTAGCGTTCGGGATACGCAGTATTTT	CASSANIASVRDTQYF
.	TRBV6-1	TRBJ1-2	.	12	TGTGCCAGCAGTGATACAGGGTATGGCTACACCTTC	CASSDTGYGYTF
TRBD1	TRBV30	TRBJ1-6	.	15	TGTGCCTTCGGGACACTCAGGGGGTATAATTCACCCCTCCACTTT	CAFGTLRGYNSPLHF
.	TRBV12-5	TRBJ1-1	once	12	TGTGCTAGTGCCGTCAGCGGGGGTGAAGCTTTCTTT	CASAVSGGEAFF
TRBD1	TRBV29-1	TRBJ1-5	.	13	TGCAGCGTCCGGGACAGTCACAATCAGCCCCAGCATTTT	CSVRDSHNQPQHF
TRBD2	TRBV19	TRBJ2-1	few	15	TGTGCCAGCCTTTTAGGGACTAGCGGGAGTGGTGAGCAGTTCTTC	CASLLGTSGSGEQFF
.	TRBV15	TRBJ1-1	few	15	TGTGCCACCAGCGGGGGCCGCCCCGGACAACTTGAAGCTTTCTTT	CATSGGRPGQLEAFF
TRBD2	TRBV5-1	TRBJ2-1	.	18	TGCGCCAGCAGCTTTCTAGCGGGAGGCGCCCTGGGGTACAATGAGCAGTTCTTC	CASSFLAGGALGYNEQFF
TRBD2	TRBV7-3	TRBJ2-1	.	15	TGTGCCAGCAGCTCAGCGGGAGAAACCTACAATGAGCAGTTCTTC	CASSSAGETYNEQFF
.	TRBV10-1	TRBJ1-1	.	13	TGCGCCAGACCGCGGACTCTGGGGACTGAAGCTTTCTTT	CARPRTLGTEAFF
.	TRBV20-1	TRBJ1-2	.	15	TGCAGTGCTAGTGGGCTCCTTACAGGGACCTATGGCTACACCTTC	CSASGLLTGTYGYTF
.	TRBV2	TRBJ2-3	.	12	TGTGCCAGCACGATAACTACAGATACGCAGTATTTT	CASTITTDTQYF
TRBD1	TRBV4-1	TRBJ1-1	.	15	TGCGCCAGCAGCCAAGCCGCAGGGGGAGTCACTGAAGCTTTCTTT	CASSQAAGGVTEAFF
.	TRBV5-1	TRBJ2-7	.	13	TGCGCCAGCAGCTTGGCCGCGGGGTGGGAGCAGTACTTC	CASSLAAGWEQYF
TRBD2	TRBV6-2/TRBV6-3	TRBJ2-7	.	19	TGTGCCAGCAGTTACTCGACAGGTGCGGGGGGGCAGCCATTGGGCGAGCAGTACTTC	CASSYSTGAGGQPLGEQYF
.	TRBV27	TRBJ1-2	.	13	TGTGCCAGCAGCCCCCAGATTAACTATGGCTACACCTTC	CASSPQINYGYTF
TRBD1	TRBV24-1	TRBJ1-6	few	13	TGTGCCACCAGTAGGGGGCAAGGTTCACCCCTCCACTTT	CATSRGQGSPLHF
.	TRBV6-5	TRBJ1-6	.	14	TGTGCCAGCAGCAGGGGACGGAATAATTCACCCCTCCACTTT	CASSRGRNNSPLHF
.	TRBV7-8	TRBJ2-3	.	15	TGTGCCAGCAGATCAACCCGTACGGGCACAGATACGCAGTATTTT	CASRSTRTGTDTQYF
.	TRBV11-3	TRBJ1-2	.	15	TGTGCCAGCAGCCCAACTCCCGGGAGGGCGGGGGGCTACACCTTC	CASSPTPGRAGGYTF
.	TRBV11-2	TRBJ2-1	.	16	TGTGCCAGCAGCTTAGATGAGAGTACCCCCTACAATGAGCAGTTCTTC	CASSLDESTPYNEQFF
.	TRBV30	TRBJ2-7	.	11	TGTGCCTGGAGAACTGGTTACGAGCAGTACTTC	CAWRTGYEQYF
.	TRBV5-1	TRBJ2-2	.	12	TGCGCCAGCAGCTTGGTTAGCGGGGAGCTGTTTTTT	CASSLVSGELFF
.	TRBV4-1	TRBJ2-5	.	15	TGCGCCAGCAGCCAAGATAGTGTCCCCCAAGAGACCCAGTACTTC	CASSQDSVPQETQYF
TRBD1	TRBV5-1	TRBJ1-2	.	15	TGCGCCAGCAGCCCCGAAACGGGACAGGGGGCACAAAACACCTTC	CASSPETGQGAQNTF
.	TRBV4-1	TRBJ1-2	.	16	TGCGCCAGCAGCCAAGATATAAGCTATGCTCCATATGGCTACACCTTC	CASSQDISYAPYGYTF
TRBD1	TRBV7-6	TRBJ1-6	.	14	TGTGCCAGCAGCTTAGCAGGGGGCGATTCACCCCTCCACTTT	CASSLAGGDSPLHF
TRBD1	TRBV7-3	TRBJ2-1	.	17	TGTGCCAGCAGCTTAAGGTCCACCGGGACAGGGAGCCGGGAGCAGTTCTTC	CASSLRSTGTGSREQFF
TRBD1	TRBV25-1	TRBJ1-2	.	13	TGTGCCAGCAGCCCACAGGGGAGCTATGGCTACACCTTC	CASSPQGSYGYTF
.	TRBV19	TRBJ1-2	.	15	TGTGCCAGTAGTATGGCGGGGGGGGCTAACTATGGCTACACCTTC	CASSMAGGANYGYTF
TRBD2	TRBV15	TRBJ2-7	.	18	TGTGCCACCAGCAGAGACCCTAGACTAGCGGGAGATGGGGGCGAGCAGTACTTC	CATSRDPRLAGDGGEQYF
TRBD1	TRBV7-9	TRBJ2-5	.	14	TGTGCCAGCAGCCAAGACAGGGGCCAAGAGACCCAGTACTTC	CASSQDRGQETQYF